In this sample, the clone carrying this T cell receptor (beta chain) turned up once. The length of the CDR3 is 15 residues. Germline V gene sequence: CDR1 LNHNV, CDR2 YYDKDF (reference sequence). V dropped 4 bases and J dropped 5 bases, with 14 bases sitting between them. The data stem from a study of blood T cell repertoires in COVID-19. Repertoires were generated with immunoSEQ multiplex PCR, while TCRdb's copy carries only in-frame clones and drops some. Of fewer than 200,000 clones listed, roughly 84% are singletons. This receptor was identified in a woman between 55 and 75 years old with COVID-19, enrolled during active disease. Material: peripheral blood. The chain recombines TRBV15 with TRBJ1-4; possible D gene TRBD1, 6 bases. The CDR3 sequence is CATSIPGARNEKLFF. The CDR3 nucleotides are TGTGCCACCAGCATTCCAGGGGCCAGGAATGAAAAACTGTTTTTT.